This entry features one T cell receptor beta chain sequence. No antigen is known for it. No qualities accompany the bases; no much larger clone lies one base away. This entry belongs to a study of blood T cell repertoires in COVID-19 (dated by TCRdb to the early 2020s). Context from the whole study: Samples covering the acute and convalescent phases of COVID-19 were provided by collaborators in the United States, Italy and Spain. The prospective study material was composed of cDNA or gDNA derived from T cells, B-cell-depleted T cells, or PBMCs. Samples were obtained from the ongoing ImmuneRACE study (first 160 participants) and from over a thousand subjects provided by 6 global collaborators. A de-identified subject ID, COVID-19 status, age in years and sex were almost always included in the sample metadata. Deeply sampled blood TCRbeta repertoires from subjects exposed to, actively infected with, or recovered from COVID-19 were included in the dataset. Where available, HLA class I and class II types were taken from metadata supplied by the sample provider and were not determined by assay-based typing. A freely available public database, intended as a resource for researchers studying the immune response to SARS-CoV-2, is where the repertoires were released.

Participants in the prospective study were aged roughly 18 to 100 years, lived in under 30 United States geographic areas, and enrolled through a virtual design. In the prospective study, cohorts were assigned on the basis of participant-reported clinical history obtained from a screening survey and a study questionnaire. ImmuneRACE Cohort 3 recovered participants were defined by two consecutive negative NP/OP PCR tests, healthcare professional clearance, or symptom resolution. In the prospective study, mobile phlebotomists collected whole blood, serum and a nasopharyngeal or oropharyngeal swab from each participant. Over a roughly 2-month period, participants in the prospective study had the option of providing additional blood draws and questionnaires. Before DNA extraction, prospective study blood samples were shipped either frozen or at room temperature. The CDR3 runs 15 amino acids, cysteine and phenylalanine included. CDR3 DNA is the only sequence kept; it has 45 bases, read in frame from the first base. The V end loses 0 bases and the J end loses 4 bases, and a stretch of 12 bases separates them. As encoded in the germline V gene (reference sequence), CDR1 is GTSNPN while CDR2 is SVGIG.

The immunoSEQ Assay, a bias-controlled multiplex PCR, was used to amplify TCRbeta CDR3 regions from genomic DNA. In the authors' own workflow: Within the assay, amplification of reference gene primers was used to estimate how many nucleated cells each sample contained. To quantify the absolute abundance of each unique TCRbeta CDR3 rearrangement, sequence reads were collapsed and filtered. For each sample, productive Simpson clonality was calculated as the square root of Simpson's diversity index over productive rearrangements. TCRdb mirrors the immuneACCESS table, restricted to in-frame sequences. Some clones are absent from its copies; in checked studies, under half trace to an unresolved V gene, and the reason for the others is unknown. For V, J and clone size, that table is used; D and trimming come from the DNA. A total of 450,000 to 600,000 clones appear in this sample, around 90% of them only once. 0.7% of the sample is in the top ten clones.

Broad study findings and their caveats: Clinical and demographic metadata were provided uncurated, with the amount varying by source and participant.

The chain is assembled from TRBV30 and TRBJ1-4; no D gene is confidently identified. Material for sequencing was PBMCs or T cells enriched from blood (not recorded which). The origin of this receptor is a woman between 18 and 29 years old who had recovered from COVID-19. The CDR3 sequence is CAWSVSWRVNEKLFF. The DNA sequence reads TGTGCCTGGAGTGTAAGTTGGCGGGTTAATGAAAAACTGTTTTTT.